These 30 T cell receptor beta chains were sequenced from one sample in a study of STAT5B mutations in CD4+ large granular lymphocyte leukemia. The assay was immunoSEQ multiplex PCR, and TCRdb's table has in-frame clones only and misses some. In the table there are about 8,400 clones, roughly 90% of which are singletons. The sequenced sample was PBMCs. The receptors stem from a woman in her 70s with CD4+ T-cell large granular lymphocyte leukemia.

The rearrangement uses TRBV21-1 and TRBJ2-3; the table's D call, TRBD2, has no DNA check behind it. TRBV21-1 is a known pseudogene. This CDR3 spans 15 amino acids. The CDR3 DNA sequence: TGTGCCAGCAGCAAAGGCAGGGAGGGAGTAGATACGCAGTATTTT. It encodes CASSKGREGVDTQYF.

The V gene is TRBV11-2, the J gene TRBJ2-7, with 8 bases that match TRBD1. V shed 1 base and J 12 bases; nucleotides not matched to a gene: 5. CDR1 and CDR2 from the germline V gene are SGHAT and FQNNGV. The CDR3 sequence is 12 residues long. This CDR3 reads CASSLGTGTGYF. CDR3 in DNA: TGTGCCAGCAGCTTAGGAACCGGGACAGGGTACTTC.

This chain uses TRBV19 with TRBJ2-7; 10 nucleotides line up with TRBD2. Germline loops: CDR1 LNHDA, CDR2 SQIVND (reference sequence). The CDR3 sequence is 17 residues long. The J segment lost 5 bases and the V segment lost 4 bases, leaving 14 bases of the junction unmatched. Written as DNA, the CDR3 is TGTGCCAGTAGTAGGGTGCGAAGCGGGGGGGCAAGGGACGAGCAGTACTTC. Translation: CASSRVRSGGARDEQYF. The full variable domain, rest sourced from reference TRBV19 and TRBJ2-7, is DGGITQSPKYLFRKEGQNVTLSCEQNLNHDAMYWYRQDPGQGLRLIYYSQIVNDFQKGDIAEGYSVSREKKESFPLTVTSAQKNPTAFYLCASSRVRSGGARDEQYFGPGTRLTVT.

The rearrangement joins TRBV10-3 to TRBJ1-3; D not resolved. This CDR3 is 15 amino acids long. The V end was cut by 0 bases, the J end by 1 base, with 7 bases between. The germline gives CDR1 ENHRY, CDR2 SYGVKD. The CDR3 spells CAISESGFSGNTIYF. CDR3 bases: TGTGCCATCAGTGAGTCAGGGTTTTCTGGAAACACCATATATTTT.

V usage is TRBV5-4 and J usage is TRBJ2-7; TRBD1 matches 7 bases. Unmatched junction bases numbered 9, after V lost 4 bases and J lost 5 bases. The V gene's germline CDR1 is SGHNT and CDR2 YYREEE (reference sequence). This CDR3 is built from 14 residues. CDR3 protein: CASSRGQPRNEQYF. The CDR3 DNA reads as TGTGCCAGCAGCAGGGGACAGCCAAGGAACGAGCAGTACTTC. The complete variable domain, with remaining parts taken from reference TRBV5-4 and TRBJ2-7, reads ETGVTQSPTHLIKTRGQQVTLRCSSQSGHNTVSWYQQALGQGPQFIFQYYREEENGRGNFPPRFSGLQFPNYSSELNVNALELDDSALYLCASSRGQPRNEQYFGPGTRLTVT.

The rearrangement uses TRBV5-1 and TRBJ2-1; TRBD2 agrees at 10 bases. CDR1 and CDR2 (germline): SGHRS, YFSETQ. CDR3 length: 17 residues. J was trimmed by 1 base and V by 2 bases; bases with no gene match: 6. The CDR3 sequence: CASSFGSGGASYNEQFF. The CDR3 bases are TGCGCCAGCAGCTTTGGGAGCGGGGGGGCATCCTACAATGAGCAGTTCTTC.

This sequence joins TRBV4-3 and TRBJ2-7; weak D call: TRBD2 (5 bases). The germline gives CDR1 LGHNA, CDR2 YSLEER. The CDR3 spans 15 residues. The V end was cut by 1 base, the J end by 0 bases, with 10 bases between. Here the CDR3 reads CASSQGRGFSYEQYF. The CDR3 bases are TGCGCCAGCAGCCAAGGCCGGGGATTCTCCTACGAGCAGTACTTC.

This clone appeared a single time. V and J are TRBV6-5 and TRBJ1-2; 8 nucleotides agree with TRBD1. This CDR3 region has 16 residues. CDR1 is MNHEY, CDR2 SVGAGI, per germline. Unmatched junction bases numbered 9, after V lost 2 bases and J lost 4 bases. CDR3 in amino acids: CASSYTRTGTIYGYTF. In nucleotides, the CDR3 is TGTGCCAGCAGTTACACTAGGACAGGGACCATCTATGGCTACACCTTC.

This chain's CDR3 is CASSTGWGLGYGYTF. As DNA, the CDR3 is TGTGCCAGCAGCACGGGATGGGGGCTAGGCTATGGCTACACCTTC. The rearrangement joins TRBV28 to TRBJ1-2, with a possible D match to TRBD1 (6 bases). Germline CDR1 reads MDHEN; CDR2 reads SYDVKM. The germline V and J ends were trimmed by 6 bases and 4 bases, with 18 bases remaining between them. The CDR3 is 15 residues long.

This sequence joins TRBV7-3 and TRBJ2-2, with D perhaps TRBD2 (6 bases). V dropped 2 bases and J dropped 4 bases, with 17 bases sitting between them. CDR3 length: 17 residues. Germline-derived CDR1 and CDR2 are SGHTA and FQGTGA. In DNA form, the CDR3 reads TGTGCCAGCAGCTTATACGGCGCGGGGACTGGCACCGGGGAGCTGTTTTTT. Encoded protein: CASSLYGAGTGTGELFF.

The rearrangement uses TRBV6-9 and TRBJ1-1; D perhaps matches TRBD1 (5 bases). The CDR3 loop spans 13 amino acids. The V and J ends lost 5 bases and 4 bases respectively, with 11 bases between them. Germline CDR1 is MNHGY and CDR2 is SVAAGI. CDR3 sequence: CASSAQGSTEAFF. The CDR3 nucleotides read TGTGCCAGCAGTGCCCAGGGCTCCACTGAAGCTTTCTTT.

V is TRBV7-2 and J is TRBJ2-7, with D uncertain. This CDR3 contains 13 residues. Germline lookup yields CDR1 SGHTA and CDR2 FQGNSA. Trimming removed 1 base from V and 6 bases from J, with 10 bases in between. CDR3 sequence (DNA): TGTGCCAGCAGCTTAGTTAAAGGGCCCGAGCAGTACTTC. This codes for CASSLVKGPEQYF.

V and J are TRBV19 and TRBJ2-1; TRBD2 agrees at 10 bases. The length of the CDR3 is 16 residues. Germline lookup yields CDR1 LNHDA and CDR2 SQIVND (reference sequence). Unmatched junction bases numbered 7, after V lost 5 bases and J lost 3 bases. CDR3 DNA: TGTGCCAGTAGTCAGGGAGTAGCGGGGGGCTACAATGAGCAGTTCTTC. Its protein product is CASSQGVAGGYNEQFF.

The chain links TRBV9 to TRBJ2-6; the D call may be TRBD1 or TRBD2 (5 bases each). The germline V and J ends were trimmed by 3 bases and 2 bases, with 9 bases remaining between them. CDR1 and CDR2 (germline): SGDLS, YYNGEE. The CDR3 is 15 residues long. The DNA of the CDR3 is TGTGCCAGCAGCGGGGACCCGGCTGGGGCCAACGTCCTGACTTTC. It encodes CASSGDPAGANVLTF. Using reference TRBV9 and TRBJ2-6 for the parts outside the CDR3, the full variable domain is DSGVTQTPKHLITATGQRVTLRCSPRSGDLSVYWYQQSLDQGLQFLIQYYNGEERAKGNILERFSAQQFPDLHSELNLSSLELGDSALYFCASSGDPAGANVLTFGAGSRLTVL.

This chain joins TRBV5-3 and TRBJ1-4; the D gene is possibly TRBD1 (5 bases). TRBV5-3 is flagged as an ORF with uncertain function. The V gene lost 5 bases and the J gene lost 1 base, with 24 bases spanning the gap. The CDR3 runs to 19 residues. The CDR3 spells CARRALGDGRAKTNEKLFF. In nucleotides, the CDR3 is TGTGCCAGAAGAGCCCTGGGGGACGGACGGGCCAAAACTAATGAAAAACTGTTTTTT.

The V gene is TRBV29-1, the J gene TRBJ1-1, with 7 nucleotides matching TRBD1. The CDR3 contains 13 residues. Germline V gene data show CDR1 as SQVTM and CDR2 as ANQGSEA. V lost 4 bases to trimming and J lost 0 bases; unmatched junction nucleotides: 2. The CDR3 bases are TGCAGCGTTGGGGGACAGCTGAACACTGAAGCTTTCTTT. Translating gives CSVGGQLNTEAFF.

The J gene is TRBJ2-1, the V gene TRBV5-4; 8 bases fit TRBD2. V gave up 2 bases and J gave up 2 bases; unmatched junction bases: 6. Germline CDR1 reads SGHNT; CDR2 reads YYREEE (reference sequence). This CDR3 spans 16 amino acids. This CDR3 reads CASSLGGGGTYNEQFF. The CDR3 DNA reads as TGTGCCAGCAGCTTAGGCGGCGGGGGGACCTACAATGAGCAGTTCTTC. Looking up the rest from reference TRBV5-4 and TRBJ2-1 gives the full variable domain: ETGVTQSPTHLIKTRGQQVTLRCSSQSGHNTVSWYQQALGQGPQFIFQYYREEENGRGNFPPRFSGLQFPNYSSELNVNALELDDSALYLCASSLGGGGTYNEQFFGPGTRLTVL.

This chain connects TRBV10-3 to TRBJ2-3; 13 positions agree with TRBD2. The CDR3 totals 16 residues. The J segment lost 2 bases and the V segment lost 3 bases, leaving 2 bases of the junction unmatched. Per germline, CDR1 ENHRY and CDR2 SYGVKD. CDR3 residues: CAISEGTSGATDTQYF. CDR3 DNA: TGTGCCATCAGTGAAGGGACTAGCGGGGCCACAGATACGCAGTATTTT.

This sequence joins TRBV4-3 and TRBJ2-3, with D possibly being TRBD2 (7 bases). V lost 0 bases, J lost 3 bases, and 13 bases lay in between. This CDR3 contains 16 residues. CDR1 and CDR2 from the germline V gene are LGHNA and YSLEER. CDR3 DNA sequence: TGCGCCAGCAGCCAAGATAGGGGGGGGCAGACAGATACGCAGTATTTT. The encoded protein is CASSQDRGGQTDTQYF.

The rearrangement links TRBV5-1 to TRBJ2-5; 11 bases map to TRBD1. The germline V gene has CDR1 SGHRS and CDR2 YFSETQ. The CDR3 extends over 15 amino acids. After removal of 4 bases from V and 3 bases from J, the junction contained 5 bases not matched to a gene. DNA for the CDR3: TGCGCCAGCAGCCTCCGGACAGGGGGCGAAGAGACCCAGTACTTC. This encodes CASSLRTGGEETQYF.

The chain carries TRBV5-1 and TRBJ1-2, with TRBD1 matching over 9 bases. Germline V gene data show CDR1 as SGHRS and CDR2 as YFSETQ. This CDR3 comprises 12 residues. V lost 3 bases and J lost 8; bases outside the gene matches: 2. The CDR3, as DNA: TGCGCCAGCAGCTCCGGACAGGGGGGCTACACCTTC. Translating gives CASSSGQGGYTF.

V usage is TRBV4-2 and J usage is TRBJ1-5; D perhaps matches TRBD1 (5 bases). The CDR3 consists of 13 residues. CDR1 and CDR2 (germline): LGHNA, YNFKEQ. V lost 0 bases and J 16 bases, leaving 16 bases between the germline ends. In DNA, the CDR3 is TGTGCCAGCAGCCAAGATGGATCAAGGGGAACACATTTT. This translates into CASSQDGSRGTHF.

This clone was seen just once. The V gene is TRBV7-2, the J gene TRBJ2-5; D is ambiguous. Trimming removed 2 bases from V and 5 bases from J, with 3 bases in between. The CDR3 is made up of 11 amino acids. The germline CDR1 and CDR2 sequences are SGHTA and FQGNSA. CDR3 protein: CASSLSETQYF. Written as DNA, the CDR3 is TGTGCCAGCAGCTTAAGCGAGACCCAGTACTTC.

The chain links TRBV10-3 to TRBJ2-6; maybe TRBD1 (5 bases). This CDR3 region has 16 residues. The V gene's germline CDR1 is ENHRY and CDR2 SYGVKD. Trimming pared 6 bases from V and 1 base from J, leaving 13 bases between. The CDR3 DNA is TGTGCCATCAGCCTACAGGTTTTGTCTGGGGCCAACGTCCTGACTTTC. Protein sequence: CAISLQVLSGANVLTF.

This sequence joins TRBV2 and TRBJ1-1; 9 bases are a match to TRBD1. Trimming at V came to 4 bases and at J to 3 bases, leaving 3 bases not matched to a gene. This CDR3 spans 14 amino acids. Germline assignment: CDR1 SNHLY and CDR2 FYNNEI. This CDR3 reads CASSGQGGDTEAFF. Here the CDR3 DNA reads TGTGCCAGCAGTGGACAGGGGGGGGACACTGAAGCTTTCTTT.

This rearrangement joins TRBV5-4 to TRBJ1-1; a possible D gene is TRBD1 (5 bases). V dropped 0 bases and J dropped 0 bases, with 9 bases sitting between them. The CDR3 spans 15 residues. Germline CDR1 is SGHNT and CDR2 is YYREEE (reference sequence). The CDR3 bases are TGTGCCAGCAGCTTGGTAGGAGGGGTGAACACTGAAGCTTTCTTT. This sequence encodes CASSLVGGVNTEAFF.

In the case of this clone: Other nucleotide sequences from this sample produce the same CDR3. This rearrangement joins TRBV7-8 to TRBJ2-5; D possibly corresponds to TRBD2 (6 bases). With 1 base removed from V and 5 bases from J, the gap between germline ends came to 11 bases. Germline loops: CDR1 SGHVS, CDR2 FQNEAQ. This CDR3 contains 14 residues. DNA for the CDR3: TGTGCCAGCAGCTTAGTTCCGGGGAGGGAGACCCAGTACTTC. Residues: CASSLVPGRETQYF.

V and J are TRBV7-2 and TRBJ1-5; 7 bases agree with TRBD1. Trimming removed 5 bases from V and 5 bases from J; junction bases left unmatched: 3. Germline V gene data show CDR1 as SGHTA and CDR2 as FQGNSA. The CDR3 sequence is 13 residues long. The CDR3 sequence: CASSLDRDQPQHF. The CDR3 DNA reads TGTGCCAGCAGCCTCGACAGGGATCAGCCCCAGCATTTT.

The chain carries TRBV6-1 and TRBJ2-5; D is possibly TRBD2 (6 bases). Trimming shortened V by 4 bases and J by 2 bases, and 14 bases separated the two germline ends. The length of the CDR3 is 15 residues. Germline V gene data show CDR1 as MNHNS and CDR2 as SASEGT. The CDR3 nucleotides are TGTGCCAGCAGTGGAGGGTCCCGGGGGCAAGAGACCCAGTACTTC. This codes for CASSGGSRGQETQYF.

The chain uses TRBV4-1 and TRBJ2-7; D unclear. The CDR3 totals 14 residues. With 0 bases removed from V and 1 base from J, the gap between germline ends came to 7 bases. Germline V CDR1 and CDR2: MGHRA, YSYEKL. The CDR3 is CASSQDWWSYEQYF. DNA of the CDR3: TGCGCCAGCAGCCAAGATTGGTGGTCCTACGAGCAGTACTTC.